The clone carrying this T cell receptor beta chain showed up many times. The antigen is undetermined. The record originates from a study of T-cell memory formation after mild COVID-19. Study results and limitations: Day 15 to 85 contracting clones showed balanced CD4/CD8; day 15 to 37 expanders favored CD4+. Those CD4+ clones that contracted were mainly in CM and EM (CD8+ ones in EMRA).

CDR1 and CDR2 (germline): MNHEY, SVGAGI. The V end lost 0 bases, the J end lost 5 bases, and 7 bases lay between the germline ends. The CDR3 is made up of 14 amino acids. After 5'RACE with constant-segment primers, TCR alpha and TCR beta cDNA libraries carrying sample barcodes and UMIs were obtained. TCRdb processed the 5' RACE reads anew with MiXCR; each CDR3 protein has one entry. The sample gives about 13,000 distinct CDR3 sequences, around 15% of which show up once; around 50% is in the top ten. Sequences were obtained from PBMCs or a T cell subset sorted from them (not recorded which). This TCR was sampled from a man aged 18 to 35 who had mild COVID-19 (a few samples of this study predate the infection). Cell type and time point are not known. The chain combines TRBV6-5 with TRBJ2-2; TRBD2 is a possible D gene (6 bases). The CDR3 protein is CASSYSGGTGELFF. Written as DNA, the CDR3 is TGTGCCAGCAGTTACTCGGGGGGAACCGGGGAGCTGTTTTTT.